The 11 T cell receptor beta chains reported below all come from one sample, sequenced in a study of early T cells in non-severe SARS-CoV-2 infection. MiXCR, applied by TCRdb to the 5' RACE reads, yields one record per CDR3 protein. The data contain 45,000 to 60,000 distinct CDR3 sequences, approximately 10% of them singletons. Sequencing was performed on whole blood, taken at baseline. Receptor source: an adult who was a healthcare worker with PCR-confirmed SARS-CoV-2 infection or an uninfected control (not recorded which).

There are a few counts of this clonotype. The V call is TRBV29-1, the J call TRBJ2-3; TRBD1 is a possible D gene (5 bases). CDR3 length: 12 amino acids. The V end lost 6 bases, the J end lost 2 bases, and 9 bases lay between the germline ends. Germline assignment: CDR1 SQVTM and CDR2 ANQGSEA. CDR3 residues: CSVDSPTDTQYF. In nucleotides, the CDR3 is TGCAGCGTCGACAGTCCCACAGATACGCAGTATTTT.

This clonotype has just a few counts. V gene TRBV5-1 combines with J gene TRBJ2-5; D is possibly TRBD2 (7 bases). The V end lost 3 bases, the J end lost 0 bases, and 15 bases lay between the germline ends. This CDR3 comprises 16 residues. In germline, CDR1 is SGHRS, CDR2 YFSETQ. The CDR3 DNA reads as TGCGCCAGCAGCTCCACGGGGGGCGGGTACCAAGAGACCCAGTACTTC. This sequence encodes CASSSTGGGYQETQYF.

The chain combines TRBV20-1 with TRBJ2-3; D remains unclear. The CDR3 extends over 13 amino acids. Trimming removed 3 bases at V and 5 bases at J, with 12 bases between. CDR1 and CDR2 (germline): DFQATT, SNEGSKA (reference sequence). The CDR3 loop is CSASYERGDTQYF. The DNA for the CDR3 is TGCAGTGCTAGTTATGAGCGCGGAGATACGCAGTATTTT.

This clonotype was seen at least ten times. The gene calls are TRBV2 and TRBJ1-1; D possibly corresponds to TRBD1 (5 bases). Germline V lookup: CDR1 SNHLY, CDR2 FYNNEI. There are 16 residues in the CDR3. Trimming pared 5 bases from V and 1 base from J, leaving 17 bases between. CDR3 bases: TGTGCCAGCAGTTGGGGGGGTGGACCATCGAACACTGAAGCTTTCTTT. It is translated as CASSWGGGPSNTEAFF. Full variable domain (remainder filled in from reference TRBV2 and TRBJ1-1): EPEVTQTPSHQVTQMGQEVILRCVPISNHLYFYWYRQILGQKVEFLVSFYNNEISEKSEIFDDQFSVERPDGSNFTLKIRSTKLEDSAMYFCASSWGGGPSNTEAFFGQGTRLTVV.

Ten or more counts support this clonotype. The V gene is TRBV25-1, the J gene TRBJ1-5; possible D gene TRBD1, 5 bases. Per germline, CDR1 MGHDK and CDR2 SYGVNS. The CDR3 loop spans 14 amino acids. Trimming pared 2 bases from V and 4 bases from J, leaving 9 bases between. CDR3 region: CASSETGGNQPQHF. The CDR3 DNA is TGTGCCAGCAGTGAAACAGGCGGAAATCAGCCCCAGCATTTT. The full variable domain, in which reference TRBV25-1 and TRBJ1-5 provide the parts outside the CDR3, is EADIYQTPRYLVIGTGKKITLECSQTMGHDKMYWYQQDPGMELHLIHYSYGVNSTEKGDLSSESTVSRIRTEHFPLTLESARPSHTSQYLCASSETGGNQPQHFGDGTRLSIL.

This clonotype occurred many times. This chain connects TRBV3-1 to TRBJ2-3; TRBD2 agrees at 9 bases. CDR1 is LGHDT and CDR2 is YNNKEL in the germline V gene (reference sequence). J was trimmed by 6 bases and V by 4 bases; bases with no gene match: 8. This CDR3 region has 15 residues. Written as DNA, the CDR3 is TGTGCCAGCAGCCCAGGGACTAGCAAATCCGATACGCAGTATTTT. Amino acid sequence: CASSPGTSKSDTQYF.

The chain recombines TRBV13 with TRBJ2-2; 8 bases match TRBD2. Germline V gene sequence: CDR1 PRHDT, CDR2 FYEKMQ (reference sequence). The CDR3 covers 15 residues. V lost 5 bases to trimming and J lost 3 bases; unmatched junction nucleotides: 5. The DNA of the CDR3 is TGTGCCAGCAGCCCGACTAGCGAGTACACCGGGGAGCTGTTTTTT. Amino acid sequence: CASSPTSEYTGELFF.

This clonotype was counted between two and nine times. The chain joins TRBV7-9 to TRBJ2-3; tentatively, D is TRBD1 or TRBD2 (5 bases each). CDR1 and CDR2 from the germline V gene are SEHNR and FQNEAQ (reference sequence). Trimming shortened V by 0 bases and J by 3 bases, and 19 bases separated the two germline ends. This CDR3 region has 18 residues. CDR3 in DNA: TGTGCCAGCAGCTTAGCGCTGACTATGGCAGGGAGTACAGATACGCAGTATTTT. This gives the protein CASSLALTMAGSTDTQYF.

The chain carries TRBV19 and TRBJ2-7, with TRBD1 matching 9 bases. Germline loops: CDR1 LNHDA, CDR2 SQIVND (reference sequence). The V segment lost 5 bases and the J segment 4 bases; nucleotides outside the gene matches: 6. The CDR3 totals 14 residues. This CDR3 reads CASSGSTGGYEQYF. CDR3 bases: TGTGCCAGTAGTGGATCGACAGGGGGGTACGAGCAGTACTTC.

The chain has TRBV6-1 and TRBJ2-7; 7 positions match TRBD1. Germline V gene lookup returns CDR1 MNHNS and CDR2 SASEGT. J gave up 5 bases and V 7 bases, and 11 bases lay outside the gene matches. This CDR3 has 14 amino acids. CDR3 coding DNA: TGTGCCAGCATGCCTATGGGGGACAGCGACGAGCAGTACTTC. It translates to CASMPMGDSDEQYF.

This clonotype appeared many times. The chain has TRBV20-1 and TRBJ2-1; 7 bases match TRBD2. CDR1 and CDR2 (germline): DFQATT, SNEGSKA (reference sequence). The CDR3 runs to 18 residues. The V segment lost 3 bases and the J segment 3 bases; nucleotides outside the gene matches: 17. DNA for the CDR3: TGCAGTGCTAGGGGACTAAGGGGTAGCGGGCAGGACTACAATGAGCAGTTCTTC. It is translated as CSARGLRGSGQDYNEQFF.